This entry is about one T cell receptor (beta chain). This clonotype has ten or more counts. Its antigen is still unknown. Base qualities were left out, and no much larger clone turns up one base away. CDR1 and CDR2, per the germline V gene, are SGHVS and FNYEAQ. CDR3 length: 15 amino acids, cysteine to phenylalanine. Of all the DNA, just the CDR3 is kept, 45 bases in frame from base 1. Between the V and J ends, shortened by 1 base and 4 bases respectively, the junction contains 10 bases. These data are taken from a study of T-cell memory formation after mild COVID-19 (TCRdb year 2021). For the study in its entirety: Most TCR sequence clusters were specific to one of the two donors. Longitudinal TCRalpha and TCRbeta repertoire sequencing tracked T-cell clones expanding and contracting after mild COVID-19 in a couple of donors. Two young, previously healthy adult volunteers, one female and one male, were included in the cohort. General study outcomes and caveats: Some responding clones were detected in pre-infection memory, which suggested that pre-existing cross-reactive memory T cells had joined the SARS-CoV-2 response. Balanced CD4/CD8 phenotypes were observed for clones contracting from day 15 to 85, whereas a bias towards CD4+ was observed for a second wave of clones expanding from day 15 to 37. Contracting CD4+ clones were located mainly in the CM and EM memory subsets, whereas CD8+ clones were found to be enriched in EMRA. The study included only a couple of mild cases, and larger cohorts that include severe cases with pre-infection samples were judged to be necessary. The second-wave clones that peaked on day 37 were not confirmed to be SARS-CoV-2 specific.

Ficoll-Paque density gradient centrifugation was the method used to isolate PBMCs. The instrument given in TCRdb is Illumina NovaSeq 6000. Using 5'RACE with constant-segment primers, TCRalpha and TCRbeta cDNA libraries were constructed, with sample barcodes and unique molecular identifiers added in the process. Trizol reagent was used to extract RNA from every sample. Library amplification was performed in two PCR steps, and a second sample barcode and Illumina TruSeq adapters were introduced in the second step. Libraries were sequenced on an Illumina NovaSeq with 2 x 150 bp paired-end reads. On the authors' methods: Reads were demultiplexed and collapsed into UMI-guided consensus sequences with migec v1.2.7. Using mixcr v2.1.11, the UMI consensuses were aligned to TRA and TRB V and J templates and assembled into clonotypes. Expanded or contracted clonotypes were those called significant by both edgeR and NoisET, with noise models trained on biological replicates. For edgeR calls, the cutoffs were a false discovery rate-adjusted p below 0.01 and a log2 fold-change threshold of 1. As an exploratory analysis of dynamics, PCA with hierarchical clustering was applied to max-normalized trajectories of the 1000 most abundant clonotypes. Each responding clone was given a CD4 or CD8 phenotype based on the CD4+ and CD8+ repertoires, which had been sequenced separately. Starting from the raw public reads, TCRdb applied fastp trimming at Q25, assembled clones with MiXCR and retained in-frame beta chains. One record per CDR3 amino acid sequence lists the most common genes and DNA. TCRdb's processing, not the authors', yielded these V and J calls. Present in this sample are approximately 210,000 distinct CDR3 sequences, 15% to 20% of which were seen just once. The biggest ten clones account for 2% to 3% of the sample.

The chain is encoded by TRBV7-6 joined to TRBJ2-2, with an unclear D gene assignment. Sample: PBMCs or a T cell subset sorted from them (not recorded which). This receptor was identified in an adult woman who had mild COVID-19 (a few samples of this study predate the infection). The sample titles of this study are shuffled in the database, so cell type and time point are left out; the donor was told from shared clones. The DNA is as follows: TGTGCCAGCAGCTTAGTAGCTTTTTCCACCGGGGAGCTGTTTTTT. This gives the protein CASSLVAFSTGELFF.